The TCR beta chain described here comes from a study of blood T cell repertoires in COVID-19. The V gene's germline CDR1 is WNHNN and CDR2 SYGVQD (reference sequence). After removal of 8 bases from V and 6 bases from J, the junction contained 4 bases not matched to a gene. This CDR3 contains 12 residues. Profiled with immunoSEQ multiplex PCR; TCRdb holds only in-frame clones, not every one. The sample consists of some 120,000 clones, 69% of them appearing once. The sequence derives from a woman aged 70-85 years with acute or convalescent COVID-19. This sequence joins TRBV10-1 and TRBJ1-2, with 9 bases fitting TRBD1. Input material: peripheral blood. CDR3 sequence: CASPGQGNGYTF. The DNA for the CDR3 is TGCGCCAGCCCGGGACAGGGTAATGGCTACACCTTC.